This T cell receptor (beta chain) is from a study of cytomegalovirus exposure and HLA in healthy donors. PCR used 60 Vbeta primers and 13 Jbeta primers. Assay used: immunoSEQ multiplex PCR; TCRdb lists only in-frame clones, some missing. The sample totals roughly 120,000 clones. There are 19 residues in the CDR3. V was pared by 4 bases and J by 0 bases, with 19 bases between. Germline CDR1 WSHSY, CDR2 SAAADI. The specimen was PBMCs. This chain connects TRBV10-2 to TRBJ1-6; no reliable D call. The TCR originated in a man aged 18 to 29 in good health and CMV-seronegative. DNA for the CDR3: TGCGCCAGCAGTGTCTCGGCAGGAGAAGGGAGCTCCTATAATTCACCCCTCCACTTT. Translated: CASSVSAGEGSSYNSPLHF.